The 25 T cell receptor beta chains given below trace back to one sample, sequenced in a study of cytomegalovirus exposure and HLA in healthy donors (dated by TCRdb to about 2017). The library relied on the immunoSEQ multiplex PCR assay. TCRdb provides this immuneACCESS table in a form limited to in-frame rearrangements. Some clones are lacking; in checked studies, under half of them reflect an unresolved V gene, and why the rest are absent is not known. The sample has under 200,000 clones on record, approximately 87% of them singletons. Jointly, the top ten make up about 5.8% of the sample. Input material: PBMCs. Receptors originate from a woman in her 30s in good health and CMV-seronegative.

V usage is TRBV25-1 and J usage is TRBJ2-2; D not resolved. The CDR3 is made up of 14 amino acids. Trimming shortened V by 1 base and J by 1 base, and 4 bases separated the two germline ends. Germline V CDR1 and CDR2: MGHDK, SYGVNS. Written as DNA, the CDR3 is TGTGCCAGCAGTGAATTACAGAACACCGGGGAGCTGTTTTTT. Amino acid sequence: CASSELQNTGELFF.

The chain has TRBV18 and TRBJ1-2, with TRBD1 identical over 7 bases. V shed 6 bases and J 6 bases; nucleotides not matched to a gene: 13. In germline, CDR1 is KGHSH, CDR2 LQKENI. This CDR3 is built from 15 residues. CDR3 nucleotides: TGTGCCAGCTCGCCAAATGGCCGGGACAGTGATGGCTACACCTTC. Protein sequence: CASSPNGRDSDGYTF.

CDR3 residues: CASSRQGERNQPQHF. CDR3 bases: TGTGCCAGCAGTAGACAGGGCGAGAGGAATCAGCCCCAGCATTTT. The chain has TRBV5-6 and TRBJ1-5; 7 positions agree with TRBD1. The CDR3 spans 15 residues. Germline assignment: CDR1 SGHDT and CDR2 YYEEEE. The ends lost 5 bases at V and 4 bases at J; junction bases unmatched: 9.

CDR3 amino acids: CASSPQGAGYGYTF. The CDR3 DNA follows: TGTGCCAGCAGCCCACAGGGGGCTGGGTATGGCTACACCTTC. The rearrangement uses TRBV27 and TRBJ1-2; TRBD1 agrees at 9 bases. CDR3 length equals 14 residues. V dropped 6 bases and J dropped 5; count of bases not matched to a gene: 7. Germline V gene sequence: CDR1 MNHEY, CDR2 SMNVEV (reference sequence).

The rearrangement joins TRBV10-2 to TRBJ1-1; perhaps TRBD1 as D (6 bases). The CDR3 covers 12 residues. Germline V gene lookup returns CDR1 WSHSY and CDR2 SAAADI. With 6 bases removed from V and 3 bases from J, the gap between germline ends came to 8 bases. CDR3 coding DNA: TGCGCCAGCAGGCCAGGGGACACTGAAGCTTTCTTT. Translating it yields CASRPGDTEAFF.

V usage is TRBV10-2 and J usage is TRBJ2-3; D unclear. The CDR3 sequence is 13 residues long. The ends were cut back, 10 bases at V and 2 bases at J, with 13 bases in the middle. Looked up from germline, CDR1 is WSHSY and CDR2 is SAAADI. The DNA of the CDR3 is TGCGCCACCGCAGACGGATACACAGATACGCAGTATTTT. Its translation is CATADGYTDTQYF.

The CDR3 DNA is TGTGCCAGCAGCCCACGGGACAGCTATAGCAATCAGCCCCAGCATTTT. Translating gives CASSPRDSYSNQPQHF. V gene TRBV5-5 combines with J gene TRBJ1-5, with TRBD1 matching 7 bases. Germline V gives CDR1 SGHKS, CDR2 YYEKEE (reference sequence). The V gene end was trimmed by 4 bases and the J gene end by 0 bases; junction bases not matched to a gene: 7. The CDR3 loop spans 16 amino acids.

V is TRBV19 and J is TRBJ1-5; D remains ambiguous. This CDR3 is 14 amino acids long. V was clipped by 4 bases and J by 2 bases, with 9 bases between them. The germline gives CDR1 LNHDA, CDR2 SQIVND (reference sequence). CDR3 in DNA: TGTGCCAGTAGTAAGGTTTGGGGCAATCAGCCCCAGCATTTT. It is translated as CASSKVWGNQPQHF.

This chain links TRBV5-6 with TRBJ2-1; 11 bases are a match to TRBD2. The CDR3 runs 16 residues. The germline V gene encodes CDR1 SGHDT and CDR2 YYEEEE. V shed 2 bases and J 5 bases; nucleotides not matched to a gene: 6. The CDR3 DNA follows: TGTGCCAGCAGCTTTAGCGGGAGGGTACCGCACAATGAGCAGTTCTTC. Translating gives CASSFSGRVPHNEQFF.

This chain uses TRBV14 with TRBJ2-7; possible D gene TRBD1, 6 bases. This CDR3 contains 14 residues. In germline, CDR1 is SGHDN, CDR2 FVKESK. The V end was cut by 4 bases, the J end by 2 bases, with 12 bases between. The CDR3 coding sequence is TGTGCCAGCAGCCCGGGACACTACGCCTACGAGCAGTACTTC. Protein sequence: CASSPGHYAYEQYF.

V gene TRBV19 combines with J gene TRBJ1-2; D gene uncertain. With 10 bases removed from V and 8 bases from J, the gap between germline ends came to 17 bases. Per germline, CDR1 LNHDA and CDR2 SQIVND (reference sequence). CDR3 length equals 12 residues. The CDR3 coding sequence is TGTGCCATCTCCTTTGGTGATTCCGGCTACACCTTC. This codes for CAISFGDSGYTF.

The CDR3 nucleotides are TGTGCCAGCTCACCGGGGACAGTCAGCTACGAGCAGTACTTC. It yields the protein CASSPGTVSYEQYF. The chain employs TRBV18 and TRBJ2-7; TRBD1 matches at 7 bases. V gave up 3 bases and J gave up 3 bases; unmatched junction bases: 5. This CDR3 region has 14 residues. Germline V gene lookup returns CDR1 KGHSH and CDR2 LQKENI.

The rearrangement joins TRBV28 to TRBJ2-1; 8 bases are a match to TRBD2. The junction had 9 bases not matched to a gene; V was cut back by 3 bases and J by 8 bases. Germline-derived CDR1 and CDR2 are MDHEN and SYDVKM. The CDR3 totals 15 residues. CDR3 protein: CASSFFAGGVYEQFF. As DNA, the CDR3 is TGTGCCAGCAGTTTTTTTGCGGGAGGAGTTTATGAGCAGTTCTTC.

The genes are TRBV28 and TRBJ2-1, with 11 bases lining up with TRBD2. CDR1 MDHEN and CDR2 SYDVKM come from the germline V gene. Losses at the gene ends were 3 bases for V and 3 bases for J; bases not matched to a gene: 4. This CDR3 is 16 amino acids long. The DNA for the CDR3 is TGTGCCAGCAGTTTGGATCTAGCGGGAGGCTACAATGAGCAGTTCTTC. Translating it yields CASSLDLAGGYNEQFF.

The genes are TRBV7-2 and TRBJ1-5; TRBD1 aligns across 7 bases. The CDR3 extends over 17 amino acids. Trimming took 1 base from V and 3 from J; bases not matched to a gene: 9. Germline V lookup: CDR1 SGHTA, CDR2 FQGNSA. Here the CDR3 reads CASSLEEGAHINQPQHF. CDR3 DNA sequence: TGTGCCAGCAGCTTAGAGGAGGGGGCACACATCAATCAGCCCCAGCATTTT.

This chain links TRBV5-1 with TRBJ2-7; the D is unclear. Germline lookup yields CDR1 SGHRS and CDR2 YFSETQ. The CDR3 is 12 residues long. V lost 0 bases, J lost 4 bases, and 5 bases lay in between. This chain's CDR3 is CASSLDGYEQYF. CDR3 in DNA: TGCGCCAGCAGCTTGGACGGTTACGAGCAGTACTTC.

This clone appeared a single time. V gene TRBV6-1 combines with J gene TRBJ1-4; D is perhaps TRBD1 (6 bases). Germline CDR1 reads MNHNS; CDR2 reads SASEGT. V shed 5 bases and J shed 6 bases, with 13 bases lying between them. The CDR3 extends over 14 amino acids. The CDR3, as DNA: TGTGCCAGCAGTCAACAGGGATTATATGAAAAACTGTTTTTT. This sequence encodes CASSQQGLYEKLFF.

This CDR3 reads CATSRTQQNSPLHF. The CDR3 DNA follows: TGTGCCACCAGCAGGACCCAACAGAATTCACCCCTCCACTTT. The chain combines TRBV15 with TRBJ1-6; no clear D gene. Germline CDR1 reads LNHNV; CDR2 reads YYDKDF (reference sequence). The CDR3 has 14 residues. V was pared by 3 bases and J by 7 bases, with 10 bases between.

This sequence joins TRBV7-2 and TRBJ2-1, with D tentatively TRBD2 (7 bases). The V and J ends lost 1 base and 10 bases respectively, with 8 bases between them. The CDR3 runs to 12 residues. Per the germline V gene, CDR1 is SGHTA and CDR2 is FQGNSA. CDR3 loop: CASSLGGGEQFF. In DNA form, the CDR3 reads TGTGCCAGCAGCTTAGGGGGGGGCGAGCAGTTCTTC. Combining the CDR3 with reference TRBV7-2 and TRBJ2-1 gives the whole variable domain GAGVSQSPSNKVTEKGKDVELRCDPISGHTALYWYRQSLGQGLEFLIYFQGNSAPDKSGLPSDRFSAERTGGSVSTLTIQRTQQEDSAVYLCASSLGGGEQFFGPGTRLTVL.

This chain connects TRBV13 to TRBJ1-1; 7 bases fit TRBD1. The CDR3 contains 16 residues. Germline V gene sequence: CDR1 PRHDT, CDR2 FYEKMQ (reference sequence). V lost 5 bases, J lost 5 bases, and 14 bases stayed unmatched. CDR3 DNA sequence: TGTGCCAGCAGCCCAAGTAAGACAGGGAAGAGGACTGAAGCTTTCTTT. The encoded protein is CASSPSKTGKRTEAFF. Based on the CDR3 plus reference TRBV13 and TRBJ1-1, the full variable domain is AAGVIQSPRHLIKEKRETATLKCYPIPRHDTVYWYQQGPGQDPQFLISFYEKMQSDKGSIPDRFSAQQFSDYHSELNMSSLELGDSALYFCASSPSKTGKRTEAFFGQGTRLTVV.

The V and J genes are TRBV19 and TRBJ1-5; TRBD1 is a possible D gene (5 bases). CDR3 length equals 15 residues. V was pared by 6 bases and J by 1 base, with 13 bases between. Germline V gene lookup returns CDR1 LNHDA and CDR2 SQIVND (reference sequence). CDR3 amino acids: CASRDPWGSNQPQHF. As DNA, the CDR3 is TGTGCCAGTAGAGACCCCTGGGGCAGCAATCAGCCCCAGCATTTT.

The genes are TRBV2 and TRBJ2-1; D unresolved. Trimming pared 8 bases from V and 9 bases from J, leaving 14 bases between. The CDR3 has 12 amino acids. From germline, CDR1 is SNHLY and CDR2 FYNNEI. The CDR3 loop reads CASVLERTEQFF. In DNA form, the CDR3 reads TGTGCCAGCGTACTCGAGCGTACTGAGCAGTTCTTC.

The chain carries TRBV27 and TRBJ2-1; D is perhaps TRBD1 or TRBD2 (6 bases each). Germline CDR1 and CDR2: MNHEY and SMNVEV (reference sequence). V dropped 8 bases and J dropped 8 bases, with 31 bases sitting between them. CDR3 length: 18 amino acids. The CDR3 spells CASQVNLGAGEVKYEQFF. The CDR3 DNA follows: TGTGCCAGCCAAGTTAATCTGGGGGCAGGGGAGGTTAAATATGAGCAGTTCTTC.

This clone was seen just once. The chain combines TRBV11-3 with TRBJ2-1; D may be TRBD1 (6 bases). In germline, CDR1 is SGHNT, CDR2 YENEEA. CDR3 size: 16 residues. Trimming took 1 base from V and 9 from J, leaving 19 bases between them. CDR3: CASSLVGGRGIGEQFF. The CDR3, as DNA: TGTGCCAGCAGCTTAGTCGGCGGCAGGGGAATCGGTGAGCAGTTCTTC.

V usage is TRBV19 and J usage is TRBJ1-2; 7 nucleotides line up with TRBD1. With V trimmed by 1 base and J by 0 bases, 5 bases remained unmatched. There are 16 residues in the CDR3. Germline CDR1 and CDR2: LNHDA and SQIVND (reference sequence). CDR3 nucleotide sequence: TGTGCCAGTAGTATAGGAGGGGGCACACCTAACTATGGCTACACCTTC. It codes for CASSIGGGTPNYGYTF.